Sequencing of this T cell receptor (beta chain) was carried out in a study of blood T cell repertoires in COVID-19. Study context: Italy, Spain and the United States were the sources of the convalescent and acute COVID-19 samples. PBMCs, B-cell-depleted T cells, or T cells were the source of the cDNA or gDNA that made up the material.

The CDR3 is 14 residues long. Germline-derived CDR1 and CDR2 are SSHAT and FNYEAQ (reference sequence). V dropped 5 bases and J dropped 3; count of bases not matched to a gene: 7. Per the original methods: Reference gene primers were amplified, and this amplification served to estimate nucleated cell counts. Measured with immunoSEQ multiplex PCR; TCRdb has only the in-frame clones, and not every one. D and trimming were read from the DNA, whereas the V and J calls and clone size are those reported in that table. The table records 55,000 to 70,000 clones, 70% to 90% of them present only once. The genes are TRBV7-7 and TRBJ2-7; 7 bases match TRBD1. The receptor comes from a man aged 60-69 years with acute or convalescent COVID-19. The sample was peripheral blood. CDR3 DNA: TGTGCCAGCAGCCCTCGACAGGGCTTCTACGAGCAGTACTTC. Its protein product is CASSPRQGFYEQYF.